This paragraph reports one T cell receptor beta chain. RNA totalling about 0.5 to 1 ug underwent reverse transcription with random hexamers. TCRdb re-analysed the immunoSEQ multiplex PCR reads in MiXCR, keeping a single row per CDR3 protein. The sample yields about 130,000 distinct CDR3 sequences, under 95% seen once. The multiple sclerosis control group consisted of treatment-naive patients whose relapsing-remitting disease, which was either stable or active, fulfilled revised McDonald criteria. These data are taken from a study of CD8 T cells in Susac syndrome. Losses at the gene ends were 7 bases for V and 6 bases for J; bases not matched to a gene: 4. The length of the CDR3 is 13 residues. Germline V lookup: CDR1 MDHEN, CDR2 SYDVKM.

Input material: CD8+ T cells from PBMCs. J is TRBJ2-2 and V is TRBV28; 8 bases match TRBD1. This TCR came from a human donor with multiple sclerosis. CDR3 amino acids: CASILQGAGELFF. CDR3 sequence (DNA): TGTGCCAGCATCCTACAGGGGGCCGGGGAGCTGTTTTTT.